A few counts support the clone carrying this TCR beta chain. Antigen specificity is unknown. These data belong to a study of T-cell reconstitution after alpha-beta-depleted transplantation in children. Preparation of the TCRbeta library was carried out with unique molecular identifiers. TCRdb processed the PCR reads anew with MiXCR; each CDR3 protein has one entry. The profile shows a few hundred thousand distinct CDR3 sequences, just over 7.5% of them singletons. There are 19 residues in the CDR3. The J segment lost 7 bases and the V segment lost 3 bases, leaving 15 bases of the junction unmatched. Findings of the study overall: A year post-transplant, T-cell counts and diversity derived mostly from newly produced T cells. Approximately two months post-transplant, alpha-beta T cells reportedly originated from several hundred expanded graft clones. Diversity of TCRbeta at day 60 was high in some patients, arising from surviving recipient T cells and thymic progenitors.

This clonotype was obtained from a female patient between 2 and 15 years old who had a stem cell transplant for Fanconi anemia, so the T cells may come from the graft donor. This specimen was peripheral blood, taken 360 days after TCRalphabeta/CD19-depleted stem cell transplant. This chain uses TRBV12-3 or TRBV12-4 with TRBJ2-1, with TRBD2 matching over 13 bases. The CDR3 DNA sequence: TGTGCCAGCAGTTTCGGGGGACTAGCGGGAAGGACCAACATTAATGAGCAGTTCTTC. Protein product: CASSFGGLAGRTNINEQFF.